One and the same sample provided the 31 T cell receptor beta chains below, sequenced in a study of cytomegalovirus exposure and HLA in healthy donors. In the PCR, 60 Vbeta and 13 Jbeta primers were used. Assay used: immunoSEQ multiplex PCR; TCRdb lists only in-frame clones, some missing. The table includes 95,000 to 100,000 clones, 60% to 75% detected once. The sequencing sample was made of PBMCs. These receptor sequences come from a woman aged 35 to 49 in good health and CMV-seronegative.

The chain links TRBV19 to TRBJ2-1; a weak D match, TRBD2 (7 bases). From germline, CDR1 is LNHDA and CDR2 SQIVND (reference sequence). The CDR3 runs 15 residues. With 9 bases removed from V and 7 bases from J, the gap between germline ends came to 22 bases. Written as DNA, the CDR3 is TGTGCCAGCAAAAACCCGGGGGGCCGTAGGAATGAGCAGTTCTTC. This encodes CASKNPGGRRNEQFF.

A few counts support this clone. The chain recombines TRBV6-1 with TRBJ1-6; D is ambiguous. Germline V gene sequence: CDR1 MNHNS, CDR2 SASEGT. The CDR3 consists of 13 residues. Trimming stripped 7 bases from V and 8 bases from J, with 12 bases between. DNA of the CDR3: TGTGCCAGCATCTGGACTGAAGATTCACCCCTCCACTTT. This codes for CASIWTEDSPLHF.

The chain's CDR3 is CASSPAATGYNSPLHF. CDR3 sequence (DNA): TGTGCCAGCAGCCCCGCAGCGACAGGGTACAATTCACCCCTCCACTTT. The chain carries TRBV14 and TRBJ1-6; 7 bases line up with TRBD1. The CDR3 extends over 16 amino acids. V shed 4 bases, J shed 7 bases, and the junction held 10 bases outside the gene matches. Germline values: CDR1 SGHDN, CDR2 FVKESK.

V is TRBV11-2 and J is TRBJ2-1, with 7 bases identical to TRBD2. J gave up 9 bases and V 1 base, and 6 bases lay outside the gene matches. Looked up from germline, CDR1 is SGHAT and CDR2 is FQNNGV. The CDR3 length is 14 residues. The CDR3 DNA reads TGTGCCAGCAGCTTAGGGGCGGGAGCGGGTGAGCAGTTCTTC. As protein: CASSLGAGAGEQFF.

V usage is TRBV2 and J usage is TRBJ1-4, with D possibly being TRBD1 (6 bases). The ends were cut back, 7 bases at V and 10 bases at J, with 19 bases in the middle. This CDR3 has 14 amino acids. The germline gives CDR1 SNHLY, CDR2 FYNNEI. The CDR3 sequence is CASKRDKPKGKLFF. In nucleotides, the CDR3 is TGTGCCAGCAAGCGGGACAAACCAAAGGGAAAACTGTTTTTT. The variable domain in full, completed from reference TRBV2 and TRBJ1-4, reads EPEVTQTPSHQVTQMGQEVILRCVPISNHLYFYWYRQILGQKVEFLVSFYNNEISEKSEIFDDQFSVERPDGSNFTLKIRSTKLEDSAMYFCASKRDKPKGKLFFGSGTQLSVL.

The CDR3 region is CASSYGASGSEQFF. CDR3 coding DNA: TGTGCCAGCAGTTACGGTGCTAGCGGGTCTGAGCAGTTCTTC. The rearrangement uses TRBV6-6 and TRBJ2-1, with 8 bases fitting TRBD2. Germline V gives CDR1 MNHNY, CDR2 SVGAGI (reference sequence). With V trimmed by 2 bases and J by 9 bases, 6 bases remained unmatched. The CDR3 spans 14 residues.

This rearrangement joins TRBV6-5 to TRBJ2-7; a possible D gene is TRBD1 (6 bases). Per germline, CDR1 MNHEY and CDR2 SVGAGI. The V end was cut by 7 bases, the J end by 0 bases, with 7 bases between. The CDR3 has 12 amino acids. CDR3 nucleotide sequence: TGTGCCAGCACGGACAGCTCCTACGAGCAGTACTTC. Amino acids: CASTDSSYEQYF.

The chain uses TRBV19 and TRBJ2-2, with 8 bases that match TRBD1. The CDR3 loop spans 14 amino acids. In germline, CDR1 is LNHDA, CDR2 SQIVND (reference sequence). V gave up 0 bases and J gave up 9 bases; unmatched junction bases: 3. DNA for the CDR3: TGTGCCAGTAGTATAGAGACAGGGGTGCGGGAGCTGTTTTTT. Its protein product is CASSIETGVRELFF.

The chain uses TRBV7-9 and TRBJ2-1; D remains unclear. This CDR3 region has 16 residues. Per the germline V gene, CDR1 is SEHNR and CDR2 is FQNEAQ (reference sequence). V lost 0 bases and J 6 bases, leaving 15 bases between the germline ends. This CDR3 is CASSLARSSSPNEQFF. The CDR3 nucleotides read TGTGCCAGCAGCTTAGCGAGGAGCTCTTCTCCCAATGAGCAGTTCTTC.

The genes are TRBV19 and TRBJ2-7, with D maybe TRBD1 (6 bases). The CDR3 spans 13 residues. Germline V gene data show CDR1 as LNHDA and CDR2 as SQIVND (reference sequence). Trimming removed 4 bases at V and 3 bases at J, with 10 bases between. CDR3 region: CASSTQGSYEQYF. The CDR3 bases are TGTGCCAGTAGTACGCAGGGGAGCTACGAGCAGTACTTC.

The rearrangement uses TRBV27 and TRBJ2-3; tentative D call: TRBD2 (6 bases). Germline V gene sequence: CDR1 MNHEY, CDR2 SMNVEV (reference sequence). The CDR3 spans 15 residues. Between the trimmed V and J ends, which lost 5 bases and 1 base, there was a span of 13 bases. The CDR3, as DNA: TGTGCCAGCAGTGATCCGGGACTCGGCACAGATACGCAGTATTTT. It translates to CASSDPGLGTDTQYF.

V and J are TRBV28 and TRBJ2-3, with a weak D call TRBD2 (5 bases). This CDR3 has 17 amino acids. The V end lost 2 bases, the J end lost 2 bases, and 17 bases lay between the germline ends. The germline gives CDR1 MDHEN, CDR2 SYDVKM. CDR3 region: CASSLPREDDFTDTQYF. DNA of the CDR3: TGTGCCAGCAGTTTACCCCGGGAAGACGACTTCACAGATACGCAGTATTTT.

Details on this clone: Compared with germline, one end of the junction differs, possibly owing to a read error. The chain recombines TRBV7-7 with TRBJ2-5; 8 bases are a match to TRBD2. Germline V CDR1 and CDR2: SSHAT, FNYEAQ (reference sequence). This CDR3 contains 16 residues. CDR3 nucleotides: TGTGCTAGCAGCTTAGCGTCCGGGGGGGCCCTTGAGACCCAGTACTTC. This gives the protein CASSLASGGALETQYF.

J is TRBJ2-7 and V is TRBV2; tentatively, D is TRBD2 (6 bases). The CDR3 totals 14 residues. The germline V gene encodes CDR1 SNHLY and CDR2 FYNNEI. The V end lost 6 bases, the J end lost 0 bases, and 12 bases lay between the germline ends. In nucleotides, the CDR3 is TGTGCCAGCAGGGGGGGTCCGAACTCCTACGAGCAGTACTTC. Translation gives CASRGGPNSYEQYF.

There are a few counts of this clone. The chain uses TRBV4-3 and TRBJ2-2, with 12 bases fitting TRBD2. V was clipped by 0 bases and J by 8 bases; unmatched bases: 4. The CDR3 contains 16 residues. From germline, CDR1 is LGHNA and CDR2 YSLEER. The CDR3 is CASSQEPSGGVGELFF. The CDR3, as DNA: TGCGCCAGCAGCCAAGAGCCTAGCGGGGGGGTGGGGGAGCTGTTTTTT.

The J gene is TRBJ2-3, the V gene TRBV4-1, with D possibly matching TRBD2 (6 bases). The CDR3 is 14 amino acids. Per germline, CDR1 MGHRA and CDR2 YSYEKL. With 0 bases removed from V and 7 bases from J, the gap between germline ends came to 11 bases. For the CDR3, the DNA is TGCGCCAGCAGCCAAGAGGTACTAGCCCATACGCAGTATTTT. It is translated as CASSQEVLAHTQYF.

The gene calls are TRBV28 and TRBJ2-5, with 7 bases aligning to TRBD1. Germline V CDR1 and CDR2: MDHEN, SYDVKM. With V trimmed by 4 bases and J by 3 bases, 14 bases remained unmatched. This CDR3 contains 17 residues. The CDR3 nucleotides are TGTGCCAGCAGTTCGAGCCGAACCGGGACAGCGAAAGAGACCCAGTACTTC. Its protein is CASSSSRTGTAKETQYF.

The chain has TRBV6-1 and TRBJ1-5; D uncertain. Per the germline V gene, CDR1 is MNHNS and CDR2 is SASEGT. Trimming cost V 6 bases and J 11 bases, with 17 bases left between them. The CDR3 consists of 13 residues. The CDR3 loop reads CASSSLLRETQHF. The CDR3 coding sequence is TGTGCCAGCAGCTCCTTACTCCGGGAGACCCAGCATTTT.

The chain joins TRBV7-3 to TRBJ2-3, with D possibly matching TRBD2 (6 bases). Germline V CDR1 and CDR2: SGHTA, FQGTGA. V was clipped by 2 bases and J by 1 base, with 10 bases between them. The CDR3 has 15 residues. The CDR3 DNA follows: TGTGCCAGCAGCTTAGGGGGGACCCGCACAGATACGCAGTATTTT. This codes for CASSLGGTRTDTQYF.

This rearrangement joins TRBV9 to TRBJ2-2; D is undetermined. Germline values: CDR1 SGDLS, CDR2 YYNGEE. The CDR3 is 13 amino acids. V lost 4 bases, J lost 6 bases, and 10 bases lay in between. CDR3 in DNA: TGTGCCAGCAGCTCCGCTACGTCCGGGGAGCTGTTTTTT. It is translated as CASSSATSGELFF. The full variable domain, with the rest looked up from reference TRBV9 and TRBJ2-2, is DSGVTQTPKHLITATGQRVTLRCSPRSGDLSVYWYQQSLDQGLQFLIQYYNGEERAKGNILERFSAQQFPDLHSELNLSSLELGDSALYFCASSSATSGELFFGEGSRLTVL.

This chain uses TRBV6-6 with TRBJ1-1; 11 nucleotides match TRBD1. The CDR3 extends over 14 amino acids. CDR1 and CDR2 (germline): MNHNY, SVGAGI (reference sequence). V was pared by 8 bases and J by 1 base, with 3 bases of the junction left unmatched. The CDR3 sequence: CASGQGAGNTEAFF. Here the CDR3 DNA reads TGTGCCAGCGGACAGGGGGCCGGGAACACTGAAGCTTTCTTT.

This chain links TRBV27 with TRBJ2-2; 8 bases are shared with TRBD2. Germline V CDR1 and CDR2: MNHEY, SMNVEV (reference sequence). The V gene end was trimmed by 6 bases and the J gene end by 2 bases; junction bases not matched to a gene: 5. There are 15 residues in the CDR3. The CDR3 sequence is CASSFTSGNTGELFF. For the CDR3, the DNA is TGTGCCAGCAGCTTCACTAGCGGAAACACCGGGGAGCTGTTTTTT.

CDR3 protein: CASRQGGSNQPQHF. As DNA, the CDR3 is TGTGCCAGTAGACAGGGTGGGAGCAATCAGCCCCAGCATTTT. The V call is TRBV19, the J call TRBJ1-5, with a possible D match to TRBD1 (6 bases). The germline V and J ends were trimmed by 6 bases and 1 base, with 10 bases remaining between them. Germline CDR1 and CDR2: LNHDA and SQIVND (reference sequence). CDR3 length equals 14 residues.

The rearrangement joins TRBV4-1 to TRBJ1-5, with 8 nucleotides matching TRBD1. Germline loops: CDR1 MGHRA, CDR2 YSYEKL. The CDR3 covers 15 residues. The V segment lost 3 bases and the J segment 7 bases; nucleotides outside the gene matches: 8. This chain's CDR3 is CASSHHDRGLQPQHF. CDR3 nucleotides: TGCGCCAGCAGCCACCATGACAGGGGACTACAGCCCCAGCATTTT.

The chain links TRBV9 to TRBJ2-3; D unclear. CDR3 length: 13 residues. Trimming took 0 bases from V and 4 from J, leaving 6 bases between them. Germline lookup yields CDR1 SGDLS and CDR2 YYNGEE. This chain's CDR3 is CASSVGQSDTQYF. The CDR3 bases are TGTGCCAGCAGCGTAGGCCAGTCAGATACGCAGTATTTT.

The CDR3 protein is CASSQDSVYETQYF. In DNA, the CDR3 is TGTGCCAGCAGCCAAGATTCGGTCTACGAGACCCAGTACTTC. The gene calls are TRBV7-2 and TRBJ2-5; no firm D call. Germline-derived CDR1 and CDR2 are SGHTA and FQGNSA. The CDR3 totals 14 residues. Trimming shortened V by 5 bases and J by 5 bases, and 15 bases separated the two germline ends.

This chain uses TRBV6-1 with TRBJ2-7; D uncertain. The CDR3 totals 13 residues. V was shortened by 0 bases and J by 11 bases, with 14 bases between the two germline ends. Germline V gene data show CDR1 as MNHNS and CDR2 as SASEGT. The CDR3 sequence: CASSEAGGRSEYF. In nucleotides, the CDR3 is TGTGCCAGCAGTGAAGCCGGCGGCCGGTCTGAGTACTTC.

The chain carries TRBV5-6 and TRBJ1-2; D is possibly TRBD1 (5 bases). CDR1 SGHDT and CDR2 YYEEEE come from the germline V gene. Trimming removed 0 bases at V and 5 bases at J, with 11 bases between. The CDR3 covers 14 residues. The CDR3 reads CASSLGRVLYGYTF. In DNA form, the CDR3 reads TGTGCCAGCAGCTTGGGCAGGGTGCTGTATGGCTACACCTTC.

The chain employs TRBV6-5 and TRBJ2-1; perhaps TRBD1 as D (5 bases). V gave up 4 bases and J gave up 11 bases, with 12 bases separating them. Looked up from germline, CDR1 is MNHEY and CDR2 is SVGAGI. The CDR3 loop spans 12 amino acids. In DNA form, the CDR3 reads TGTGCCAGCAGTTCCAGGCGACAGCAGCAGTTCTTC. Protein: CASSSRRQQQFF.

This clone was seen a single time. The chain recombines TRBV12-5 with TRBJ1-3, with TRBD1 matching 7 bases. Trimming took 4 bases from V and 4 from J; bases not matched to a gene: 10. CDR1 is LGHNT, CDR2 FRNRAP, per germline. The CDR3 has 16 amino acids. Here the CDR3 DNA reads TGTGCTAGTGGTTCTAGAACAGGGGTCGGGGGAAACACCATATATTTT. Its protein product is CASGSRTGVGGNTIYF.

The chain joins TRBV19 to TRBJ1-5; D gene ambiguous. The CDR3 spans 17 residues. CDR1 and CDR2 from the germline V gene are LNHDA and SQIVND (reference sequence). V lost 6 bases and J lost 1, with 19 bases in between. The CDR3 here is CASRRDTNPTSNQPQHF. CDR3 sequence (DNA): TGTGCCAGTAGGCGTGACACAAACCCAACCAGCAATCAGCCCCAGCATTTT.